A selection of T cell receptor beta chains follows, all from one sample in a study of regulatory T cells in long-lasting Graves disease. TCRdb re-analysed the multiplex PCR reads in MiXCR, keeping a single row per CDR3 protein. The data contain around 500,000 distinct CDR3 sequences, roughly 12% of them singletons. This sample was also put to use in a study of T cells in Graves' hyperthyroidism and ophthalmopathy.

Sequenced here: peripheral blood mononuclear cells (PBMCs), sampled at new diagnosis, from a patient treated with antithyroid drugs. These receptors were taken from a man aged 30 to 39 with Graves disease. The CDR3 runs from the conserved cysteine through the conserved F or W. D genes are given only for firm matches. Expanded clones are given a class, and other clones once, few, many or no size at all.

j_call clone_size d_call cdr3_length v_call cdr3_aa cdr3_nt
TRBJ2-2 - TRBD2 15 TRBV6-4 CASSELAGDTGELSF TGTGCCAGCAGTGAACTAGCGGGAGACACCGGGGAGCTGTCTTTT
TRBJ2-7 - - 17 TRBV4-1 CASSRLSGTGSPYEQYF TGCGCCAGCAGCCGTCTCTCCGGTACAGGGTCCCCCTACGAGCAGTACTTC
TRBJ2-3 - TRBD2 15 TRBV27 CASSLLGLVTNTQYF TGTGCCAGCAGTTTACTGGGACTAGTAACAAATACGCAGTATTTT
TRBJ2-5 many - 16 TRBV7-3 CASSRVGGGLQETQYF TGTGCCAGCAGCCGCGTTGGAGGGGGGTTACAAGAGACCCAGTACTTC
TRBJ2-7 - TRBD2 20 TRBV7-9 CASSPRGGTSGRTISYEQYF TGTGCCAGCAGCCCCCGAGGGGGAACTAGCGGGAGGACTATCTCCTACGAGCAGTACTTC
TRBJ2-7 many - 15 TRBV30 CAWRQFTGISYEQYF TGTGCCTGGCGACAGTTTACAGGGATCAGCTACGAGCAGTACTTC
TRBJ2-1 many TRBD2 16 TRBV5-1 CASSLGGTRAAGEQFF TGCGCCAGCAGCTTGGGTGGGACTAGGGCCGCGGGTGAGCAGTTCTTC
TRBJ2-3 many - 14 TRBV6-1 CASRSGTYGDTQYF TGTGCCAGCAGATCCGGGACCTACGGGGATACGCAGTATTTT
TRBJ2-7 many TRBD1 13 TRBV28 CASRSGQVYEQYF TGTGCCAGCAGAAGCGGACAGGTCTACGAGCAGTACTTC
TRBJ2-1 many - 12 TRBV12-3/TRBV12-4 CASSRLGNEQFF TGTGCCAGCAGTAGACTAGGCAATGAGCAGTTCTTC
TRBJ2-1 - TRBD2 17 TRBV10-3 CAISESRASGDNNEQFF TGTGCCATCAGTGAGTCGAGGGCTAGCGGAGACAACAATGAGCAGTTCTTC
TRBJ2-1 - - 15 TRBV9 CASSGGHSSYNEQFF TGTGCCAGCAGCGGGGGGCACAGCTCCTACAATGAGCAGTTCTTC
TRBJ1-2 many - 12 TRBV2 CASSIQGSGYTF TGTGCCAGCAGTATACAGGGATCTGGCTACACCTTC
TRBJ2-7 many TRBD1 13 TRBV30 CAWSGGTGYEQYF TGTGCCTGGAGTGGAGGGACAGGGTACGAGCAGTACTTC
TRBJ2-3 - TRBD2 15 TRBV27 CASSSSELAGVTQYF TGTGCCAGCAGTTCATCAGAGTTAGCGGGAGTTACGCAGTATTTT
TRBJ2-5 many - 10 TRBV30 CAWSGETQYF TGTGCCTGGAGTGGAGAGACCCAGTACTTC
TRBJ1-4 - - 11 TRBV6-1 CASSPRGKLFF TGTGCCAGCAGTCCCCGAGGAAAACTGTTTTTT
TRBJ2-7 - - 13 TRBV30 CAWSLELVNEQYF TGTGCCTGGAGTCTTGAGCTTGTCAACGAGCAGTACTTC
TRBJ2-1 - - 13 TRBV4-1 CASSQEEFNEQFF TGCGCCAGCAGCCAAGAGGAATTCAATGAGCAGTTCTTC
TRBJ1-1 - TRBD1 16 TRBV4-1 CASSQPYRGAGTEAFF TGCGCCAGCAGCCAACCTTACAGGGGGGCGGGCACTGAAGCTTTCTTT
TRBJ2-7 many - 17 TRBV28 CASRGQGLVSNLYEQYF TGTGCCAGCAGAGGACAGGGACTAGTATCCAACCTCTACGAGCAGTACTTC
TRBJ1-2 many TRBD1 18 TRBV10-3 CAIRGGGPVSGQQGHLTF TGTGCCATCAGGGGAGGGGGACCCGTCTCGGGACAACAGGGGCATCTGACCTTC
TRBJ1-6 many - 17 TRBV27 CASSPTTEGPRNSPLHF TGTGCCAGCAGCCCCACAACCGAGGGTCCTAGGAATTCACCCCTCCACTTT
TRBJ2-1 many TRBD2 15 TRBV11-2 CASSLGLAGGNEQFF TGTGCCAGCAGCTTAGGACTGGCGGGAGGCAATGAGCAGTTCTTC
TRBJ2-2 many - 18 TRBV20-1 CSARDLGHRRGRTGELFF TGCAGTGCTAGAGATTTAGGTCACAGGCGGGGAAGGACCGGGGAGCTGTTTTTT
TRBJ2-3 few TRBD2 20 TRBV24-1 CATSGPGLAGRGGLADTQYF TGTGCCACCAGTGGTCCTGGACTAGCGGGACGAGGGGGGCTCGCAGATACGCAGTATTTT
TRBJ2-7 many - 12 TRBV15 CATSRESVEQYF TGTGCCACCAGCAGAGAATCGGTTGAGCAGTACTTC
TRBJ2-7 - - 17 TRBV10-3 CAISESSAREYVGEQYF TGTGCCATCAGTGAGTCATCGGCAAGGGAATATGTGGGCGAGCAGTACTTC
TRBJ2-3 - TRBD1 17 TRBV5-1 CASSPGGQGARADTQYF TGCGCCAGCAGCCCCGGTGGACAGGGGGCGCGTGCAGATACGCAGTATTTT
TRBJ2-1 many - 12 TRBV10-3 CAISEGPSEQFF TGTGCCATCAGTGAGGGACCAAGTGAGCAGTTCTTC
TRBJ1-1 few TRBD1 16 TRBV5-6 CASSSPPGQGAGEAFF TGTGCCAGCAGCTCGCCCCCGGGACAGGGGGCTGGTGAAGCTTTCTTT
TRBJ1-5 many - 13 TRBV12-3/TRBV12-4 CASSPGVDQPQHF TGTGCCAGCAGTCCAGGGGTCGATCAGCCCCAGCATTTT
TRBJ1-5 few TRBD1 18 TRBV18 CASSPGGVSRDSHQPQHF TGTGCCAGCTCACCGGGCGGAGTCAGCCGGGACAGCCATCAGCCCCAGCATTTT
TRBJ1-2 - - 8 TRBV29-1 CSVLGYTF TGCAGCGTTTTAGGCTACACCTTC
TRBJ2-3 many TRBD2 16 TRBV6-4 CASSDGAGDRTDTQYF TGTGCCAGCAGTGATGGAGCGGGAGACCGCACAGATACGCAGTATTTT
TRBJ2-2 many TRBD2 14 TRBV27 CASSRLAGTGELFF TGTGCCAGCAGCCGACTAGCCGGGACCGGGGAGCTGTTTTTT
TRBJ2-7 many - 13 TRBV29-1 CSVRTASNYEQYF TGCAGCGTTAGGACGGCCAGTAACTACGAGCAGTACTTC
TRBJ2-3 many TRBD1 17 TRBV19 CASSIPGQGESTDTQYF TGTGCCAGTAGTATCCCAGGACAGGGGGAAAGCACAGATACGCAGTATTTT
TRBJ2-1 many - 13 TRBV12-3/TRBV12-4 CASSPLDRSWQFF TGTGCCAGCAGTCCCCTCGACAGGTCTTGGCAGTTCTTC
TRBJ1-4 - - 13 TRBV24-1 CATSARTVGKLFF TGTGCCACCAGTGCTCGGACAGTTGGGAAACTGTTTTTT